The clone carrying this T cell receptor (beta chain) appeared many times. What it recognizes is unknown. These data are taken from a study of cytomegalovirus exposure and HLA in healthy donors. The donors formed part of the roughly 110-subject validation cohort, distinct from the approximately 640-subject first cohort. The CDR3 totals 16 residues. V lost 3 bases and J lost 4; bases outside the gene matches: 8. Germline CDR1 reads KGHSH; CDR2 reads LQKENI. General study points: In vitro experiments confirmed that a few CMV-associated chains were specific for CMV antigens.

Sequenced by immunoSEQ multiplex PCR; TCRdb stores in-frame clones only, minus some. The repertoire holds roughly 150,000 clones, with approximately 86% as singletons. The sequence was obtained from a man between 18 and 29 years old in good health and CMV-seropositive. V usage is TRBV18 and J usage is TRBJ2-7, with 11 bases that match TRBD2. Sequences were obtained from PBMCs. As DNA, the CDR3 is TGTGCCAGCTCACCCCTACTAGCGGGGGAGCGTTACGAGCAGTACTTC. As protein: CASSPLLAGERYEQYF.